This TCR beta chain was sequenced in a study of neoadjuvant nivolumab and ipilimumab in lung cancer. Study conclusions and caveats: From pretherapy to surgery, tumor richness and clonality rose with dual therapy.

Measured with immunoSEQ multiplex PCR; TCRdb has only the in-frame clones, and not every one. This table has about 10,000 clones, approximately 85% appearing once. A note on this clone: Its specificity is unknown. The germline gene is not matched at one end of the junction; a read error may be the cause.

Germline V lookup: CDR1 SGDLS, CDR2 YYNGEE. This CDR3 is 14 amino acids long. The rearrangement links TRBV9 to TRBJ2-1; 8 bases are a match to TRBD1. Sequences were derived from peripheral blood, sampled before neoadjuvant nivolumab, alone or with ipilimumab. This TCR came from an adult with non-small cell lung cancer. Here the CDR3 DNA reads TGTGCCAGCAGCGTAGGCGCCTGGACAGGGAATTTTCTCTTC. It translates to CASSVGAWTGNFLF.